This T cell receptor beta chain is drawn from a study of cytomegalovirus exposure and HLA in healthy donors. Study information: HLA-typed donors contributed some 85 million unique TCRs, which were held in an early data release.

Whole-study findings and limits: TCR beta chains associated with HLA were, in a later analysis, more clonally expanded than equally common others. The authors judged a highly shared variant cluster likely a sequencing artifact.

13 Jbeta primers and 60 Vbeta primers were used for the PCR. Repertoires were generated with immunoSEQ multiplex PCR, while TCRdb's copy carries only in-frame clones and drops some. Of roughly 150,000 clones listed, approximately 80% are singletons. V lost 5 bases and J lost 9; bases outside the gene matches: 9. Germline V gives CDR1 LNHDA, CDR2 SQIVND (reference sequence). The CDR3 has 15 residues. A remark on this clone: What it binds is not known.

This chain links TRBV19 with TRBJ1-6, with TRBD1 identical over 8 bases. This TCR came from a boy under 10 years old in good health and CMV-seronegative. Sequences were obtained from PBMCs. CDR3 sequence: CASSQTGVESSPLHF. DNA of the CDR3: TGTGCCAGTAGTCAGACAGGGGTCGAGAGTTCACCCCTCCACTTT.